The 2 T cell receptor beta chains reported below all come from one sample, sequenced in a study of blood T cell repertoires in COVID-19. The repertoire was sequenced with immunoSEQ multiplex PCR; TCRdb's copy has only in-frame clones and lacks some. The top ten clones hold 3% of a sample with more than 200,000 clones, 70% to 90% of them seen once. What was sequenced was peripheral blood. These receptors were obtained from a man aged 18-30 years with active or convalescent COVID-19.

The V gene is TRBV7-6, the J gene TRBJ2-1; 10 bases align to TRBD1. Trimming cost V 1 base and J 6 bases; bases outside gene matches: 3. This CDR3 spans 15 amino acids. Germline V CDR1 and CDR2: SGHVS, FNYEAQ. The CDR3: CASSLGQGAINEQFF. Written as DNA, the CDR3 is TGTGCCAGCAGCTTAGGACAGGGGGCGATCAATGAGCAGTTCTTC.

The V and J genes are TRBV5-8 and TRBJ2-2; TRBD2 aligns across 11 bases. With 4 bases clipped from V and 4 bases from J, the junction kept 6 bases outside the gene matches. The CDR3 covers 16 residues. Germline CDR1 and CDR2: SGHTS and YDEGEE. Here the CDR3 DNA reads TGTGCCAGCAGCGCCGGACTAGCGGGCCTCACCGGGGAGCTGTTTTTT. Its translation is CASSAGLAGLTGELFF.